The sequence of this T cell receptor beta chain was determined in a study of shared clonotypes between healthy human individuals. Notes on this clone: Antigen specificity is unknown. Other DNA sequences within the sample encode an identical CDR3.

This CDR3 has 15 residues. Trimming shortened V by 4 bases and J by 0 bases, and 10 bases separated the two germline ends. CDR1 is MNHEY and CDR2 is SVGAGI in the germline V gene. Broader study findings: On the whole, naive subsets had larger estimated richness than memory subsets had. Clonotype sharing among donors was expected to depend on sequencing depth. Non-shared clonotypes showed lower generation probabilities than clonotypes common to all four donors.

In the authors' workflow: For the immunoSEQ data, sequences were junction-only without quality scores, so filtering differed. Only in-frame clones appear in the TCRdb table, and some are missing; sequencing was by immunoSEQ multiplex PCR. The V and J calls and the clone size are those of that table, but D and trimming were determined from the DNA. The repertoire has about 2 million clones, around 96% of them found once; the top ten carry roughly 1%. Naive-designated CD8 cells lacked CD45RO, were positively enriched for CCR7, and omitted terminally differentiated effector memory CD45RA+ cells. This receptor was taken from a man aged 18 to 29 in good health. The sequenced material came from naive CD8+ T cells sorted from blood. The genes are TRBV6-5 and TRBJ2-1; D might be TRBD1 (5 bases). The CDR3: CASSSTGDSYNEQFF. CDR3 nucleotides: TGTGCCAGCAGTTCCACAGGTGACTCCTACAATGAGCAGTTCTTC.